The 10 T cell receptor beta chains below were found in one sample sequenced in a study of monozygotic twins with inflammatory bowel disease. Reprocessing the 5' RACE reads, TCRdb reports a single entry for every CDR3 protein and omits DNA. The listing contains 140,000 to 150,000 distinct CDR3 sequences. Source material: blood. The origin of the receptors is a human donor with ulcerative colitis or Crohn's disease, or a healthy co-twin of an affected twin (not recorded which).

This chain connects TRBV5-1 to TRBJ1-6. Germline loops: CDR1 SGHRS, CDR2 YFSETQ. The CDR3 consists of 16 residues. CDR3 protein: CASSLEPDRRKTPLHF. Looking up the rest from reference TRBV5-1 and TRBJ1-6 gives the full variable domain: KAGVTQTPRYLIKTRGQQVTLSCSPISGHRSVSWYQQTPGQGLQFLFEYFSETQRNKGNFPGRFSGRQFSNSRSEMNVSTLELGDSALYLCASSLEPDRRKTPLHFGNGTRLTVT.

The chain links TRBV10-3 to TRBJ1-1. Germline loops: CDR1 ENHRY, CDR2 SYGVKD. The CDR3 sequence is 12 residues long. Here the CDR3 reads CATRPQNTEAFF.

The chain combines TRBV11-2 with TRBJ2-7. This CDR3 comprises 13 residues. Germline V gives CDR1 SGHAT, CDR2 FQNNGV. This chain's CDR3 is CASSLRLAYEQYF.

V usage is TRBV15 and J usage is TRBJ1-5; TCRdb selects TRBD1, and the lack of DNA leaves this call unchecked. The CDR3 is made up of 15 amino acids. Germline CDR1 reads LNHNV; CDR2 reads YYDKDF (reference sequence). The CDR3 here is CATSSRQGGDQPQHF. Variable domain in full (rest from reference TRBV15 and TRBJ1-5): DAMVIQNPRYQVTQFGKPVTLSCSQTLNHNVMYWYQQKSSQAPKLLFHYYDKDFNNEADTPDNFQSRRPNTSFCFLDIRSPGLGDTAMYLCATSSRQGGDQPQHFGDGTRLSIL.

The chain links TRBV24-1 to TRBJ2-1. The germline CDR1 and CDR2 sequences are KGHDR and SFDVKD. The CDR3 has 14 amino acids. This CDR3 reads CATSRGNSYNEQFF.

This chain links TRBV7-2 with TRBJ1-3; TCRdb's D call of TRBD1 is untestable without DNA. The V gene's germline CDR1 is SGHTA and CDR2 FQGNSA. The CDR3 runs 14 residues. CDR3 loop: CASSRDRAGNTIYF.

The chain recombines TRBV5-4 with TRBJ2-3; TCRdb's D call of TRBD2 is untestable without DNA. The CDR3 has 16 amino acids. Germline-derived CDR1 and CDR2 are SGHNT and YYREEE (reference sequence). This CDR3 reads CASSKKLDTPGDTQYF.

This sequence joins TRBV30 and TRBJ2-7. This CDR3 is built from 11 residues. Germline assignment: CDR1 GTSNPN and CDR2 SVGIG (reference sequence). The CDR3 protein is CAWSYSYEQYF.

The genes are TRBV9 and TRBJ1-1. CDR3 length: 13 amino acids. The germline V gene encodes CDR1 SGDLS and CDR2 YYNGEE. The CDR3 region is CASSVGPNTEAFF. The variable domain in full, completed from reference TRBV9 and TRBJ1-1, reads DSGVTQTPKHLITATGQRVTLRCSPRSGDLSVYWYQQSLDQGLQFLIQYYNGEERAKGNILERFSAQQFPDLHSELNLSSLELGDSALYFCASSVGPNTEAFFGQGTRLTVV.

The CDR3 is CASSLIRGFDQPQHF. The chain carries TRBV27 and TRBJ1-5; TCRdb calls TRBD1, which cannot be checked without DNA. Germline V gene data show CDR1 as MNHEY and CDR2 as SMNVEV (reference sequence). The CDR3 totals 15 residues.